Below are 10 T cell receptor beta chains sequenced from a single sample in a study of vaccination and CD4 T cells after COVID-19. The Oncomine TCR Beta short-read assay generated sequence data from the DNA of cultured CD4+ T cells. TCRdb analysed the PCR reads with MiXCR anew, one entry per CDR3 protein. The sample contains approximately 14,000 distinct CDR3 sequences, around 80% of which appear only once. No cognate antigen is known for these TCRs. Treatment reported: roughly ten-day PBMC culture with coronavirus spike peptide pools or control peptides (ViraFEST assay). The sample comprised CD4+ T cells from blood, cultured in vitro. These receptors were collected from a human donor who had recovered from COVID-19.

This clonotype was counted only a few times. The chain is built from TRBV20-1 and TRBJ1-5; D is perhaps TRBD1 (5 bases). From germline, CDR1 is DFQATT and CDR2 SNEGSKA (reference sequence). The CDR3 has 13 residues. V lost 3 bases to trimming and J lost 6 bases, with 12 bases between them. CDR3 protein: CSASWGGAQPQHF. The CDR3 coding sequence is TGCAGTGCTAGTTGGGGTGGGGCTCAGCCCCAGCATTTT.

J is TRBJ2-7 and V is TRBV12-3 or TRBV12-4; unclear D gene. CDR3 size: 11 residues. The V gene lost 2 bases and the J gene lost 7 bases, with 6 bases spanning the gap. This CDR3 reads CASSLRLEQYF. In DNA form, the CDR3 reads TGTGCCAGCAGTTTAAGGTTAGAGCAGTACTTC.

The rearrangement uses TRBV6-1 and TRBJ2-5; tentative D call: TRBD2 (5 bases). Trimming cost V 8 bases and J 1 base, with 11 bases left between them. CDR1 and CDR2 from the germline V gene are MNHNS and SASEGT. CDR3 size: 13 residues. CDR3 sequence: CASSWTRQETQYF. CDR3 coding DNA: TGTGCCAGCTCCTGGACTCGCCAAGAGACCCAGTACTTC.

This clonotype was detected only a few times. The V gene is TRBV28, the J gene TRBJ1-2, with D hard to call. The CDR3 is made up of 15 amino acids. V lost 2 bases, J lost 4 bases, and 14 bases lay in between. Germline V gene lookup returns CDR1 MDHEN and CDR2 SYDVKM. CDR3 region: CASSLGSKGPYGYTF. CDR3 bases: TGTGCCAGCAGTTTAGGGAGTAAGGGCCCCTATGGCTACACCTTC.

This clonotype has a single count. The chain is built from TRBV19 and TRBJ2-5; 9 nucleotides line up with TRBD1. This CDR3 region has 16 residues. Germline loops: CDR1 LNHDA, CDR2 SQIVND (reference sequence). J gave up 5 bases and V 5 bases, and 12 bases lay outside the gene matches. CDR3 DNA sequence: TGTGCCAGTAGTTATACAGGGGGCGGTTTTAAGGAGACCCAGTACTTC. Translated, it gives CASSYTGGGFKETQYF.

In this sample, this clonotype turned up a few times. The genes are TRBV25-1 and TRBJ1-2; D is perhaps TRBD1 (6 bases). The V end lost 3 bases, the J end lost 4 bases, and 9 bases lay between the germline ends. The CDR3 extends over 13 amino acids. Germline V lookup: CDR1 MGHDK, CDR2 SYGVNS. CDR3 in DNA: TGTGCCAGCAGTGACCGGGACACCTATGGCTACACCTTC. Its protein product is CASSDRDTYGYTF.

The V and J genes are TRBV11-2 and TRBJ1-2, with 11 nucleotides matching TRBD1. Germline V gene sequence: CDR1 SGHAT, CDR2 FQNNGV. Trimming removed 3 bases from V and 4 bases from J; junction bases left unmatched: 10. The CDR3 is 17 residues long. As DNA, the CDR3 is TGTGCCAGCAGCTTTGATCCGGACAGGGGGCTGGTCTATGGCTACACCTTC. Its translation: CASSFDPDRGLVYGYTF.

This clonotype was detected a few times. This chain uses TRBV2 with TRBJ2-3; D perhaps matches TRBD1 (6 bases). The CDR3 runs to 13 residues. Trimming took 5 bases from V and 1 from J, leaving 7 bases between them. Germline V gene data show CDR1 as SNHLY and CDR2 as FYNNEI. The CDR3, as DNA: TGTGCCAGCAGTAGACAGGGCACAGATACGCAGTATTTT. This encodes CASSRQGTDTQYF.

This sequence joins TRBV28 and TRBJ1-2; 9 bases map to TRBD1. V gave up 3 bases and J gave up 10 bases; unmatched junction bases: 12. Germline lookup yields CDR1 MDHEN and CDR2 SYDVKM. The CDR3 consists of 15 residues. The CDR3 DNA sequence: TGTGCCAGCAGTTTTTGGGGACAGGGTTGGGGGCACTACACCTTC. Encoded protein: CASSFWGQGWGHYTF.

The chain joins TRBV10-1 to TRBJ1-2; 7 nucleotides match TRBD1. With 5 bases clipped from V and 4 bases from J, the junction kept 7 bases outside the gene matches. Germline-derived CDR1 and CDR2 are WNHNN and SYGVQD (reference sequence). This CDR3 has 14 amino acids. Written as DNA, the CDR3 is TGCGCCAGCAGTCCGACAGGGCCCCCCTATGGCTACACCTTC. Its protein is CASSPTGPPYGYTF.